This T cell receptor beta chain stems from a study of CD8 T cells in ankylosing spondylitis. CDR3 size: 12 residues. The germline CDR1 and CDR2 sequences are SGHDT and YYEEEE. V lost 2 bases and J 5 bases, leaving 5 bases between the germline ends. Notes on the study in general: Made up of eight or nine highly homologous variants, a TCR beta motif appeared characteristic of ankylosing spondylitis blood.

In the case of this clonotype: Antigen: not known.

Quantitative molecular-barcoded 5'-RACE generated the TCR beta libraries. In TCRdb, the 5' RACE reads were re-called with MiXCR into one record per CDR3 protein. The table includes about 840,000 distinct CDR3 sequences, approximately 12% detected once. This TCR came from a male donor with ankylosing spondylitis. Sequenced sample: blood, either unsorted or a sorted T cell fraction (not recorded which). This chain links TRBV5-6 with TRBJ2-1; D uncertain. Written as DNA, the CDR3 is TGTGCCAGCAGCTTCGACCACAATGAGCAGTTCTTC. It is translated as CASSFDHNEQFF.